One sample yielded the 3 T cell receptor beta chains listed below, sequenced in a study of OX40 agonist ivuxolimab in advanced cancers. The protocol was immunoSEQ multiplex PCR, while the TCRdb copy is restricted to in-frame clones and leaves out a portion. The sample has tens of thousands of clones; approximately 78% are singletons. The sample consisted of CD4+ or CD8+ T cells sorted from blood, taken in a trial of the OX40 agonist ivuxolimab. The receptor source for this set is an adult with an advanced solid tumor such as melanoma, head and neck, liver or kidney cancer.

This chain connects TRBV7-9 to TRBJ1-3; D unresolved. The length of the CDR3 is 15 residues. V lost 1 base, J lost 3 bases, and 10 bases lay in between. The germline V gene encodes CDR1 SEHNR and CDR2 FQNEAQ (reference sequence). CDR3 residues: CASSLVRLLGNTIYF. The CDR3 coding sequence is TGTGCCAGCAGCTTAGTTCGGCTGCTTGGAAACACCATATATTTT. Combining the CDR3 with reference TRBV7-9 and TRBJ1-3 gives the whole variable domain DTGVSQNPRHKITKRGQNVTFRCDPISEHNRLYWYRQTLGQGPEFLTYFQNEAQLEKSRLLSDRFSAERPKGSFSTLEIQRTEQGDSAMYLCASSLVRLLGNTIYFGEGSWLTVV.

The chain joins TRBV2 to TRBJ2-7, with a weak D call TRBD1 (5 bases). CDR3 length: 12 amino acids. Germline CDR1 SNHLY, CDR2 FYNNEI. Deletions cut 4 bases from V and 4 bases from J, with 8 bases between. The CDR3 reads CASSVSGYEQYV. CDR3 nucleotides: TGTGCCAGCAGTGTCTCAGGGTACGAGCAGTACGTC.

J is TRBJ2-7 and V is TRBV5-1, with 12 positions matching TRBD2. V shed 4 bases and J 0 bases; nucleotides not matched to a gene: 2. Per germline, CDR1 SGHRS and CDR2 YFSETQ. CDR3 size: 15 residues. The CDR3: CASSMTSGSSYEQYF. As DNA, the CDR3 is TGCGCCAGCAGCATGACTAGCGGGAGCTCCTACGAGCAGTACTTC.